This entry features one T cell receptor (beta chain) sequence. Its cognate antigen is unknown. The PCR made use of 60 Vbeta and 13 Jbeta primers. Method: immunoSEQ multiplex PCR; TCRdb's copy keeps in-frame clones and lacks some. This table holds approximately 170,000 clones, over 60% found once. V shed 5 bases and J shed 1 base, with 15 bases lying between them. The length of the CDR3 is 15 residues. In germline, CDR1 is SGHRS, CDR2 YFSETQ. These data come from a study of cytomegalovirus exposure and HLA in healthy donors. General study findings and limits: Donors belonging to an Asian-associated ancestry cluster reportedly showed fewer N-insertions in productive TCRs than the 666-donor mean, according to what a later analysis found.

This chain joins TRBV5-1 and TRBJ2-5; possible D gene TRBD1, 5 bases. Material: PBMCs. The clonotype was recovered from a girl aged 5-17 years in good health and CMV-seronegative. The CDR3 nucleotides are TGCGCCAGCAGGGTACAGGACGCACCCCAAGAGACCCAGTACTTC. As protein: CASRVQDAPQETQYF.